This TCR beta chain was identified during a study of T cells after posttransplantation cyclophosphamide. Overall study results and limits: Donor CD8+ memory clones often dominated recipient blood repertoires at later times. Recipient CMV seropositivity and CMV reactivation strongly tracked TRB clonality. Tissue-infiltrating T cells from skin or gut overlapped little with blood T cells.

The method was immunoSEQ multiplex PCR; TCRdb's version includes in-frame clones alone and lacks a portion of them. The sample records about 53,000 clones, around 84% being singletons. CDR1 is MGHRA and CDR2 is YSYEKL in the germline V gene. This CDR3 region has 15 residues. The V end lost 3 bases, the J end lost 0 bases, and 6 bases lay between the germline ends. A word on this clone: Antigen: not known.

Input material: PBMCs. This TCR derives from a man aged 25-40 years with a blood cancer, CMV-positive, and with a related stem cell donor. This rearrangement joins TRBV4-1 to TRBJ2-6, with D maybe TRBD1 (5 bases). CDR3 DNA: TGCGCCAGCAGCCAGCAGGGCTCTGGGGCCAACGTCCTGACTTTC. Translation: CASSQQGSGANVLTF.